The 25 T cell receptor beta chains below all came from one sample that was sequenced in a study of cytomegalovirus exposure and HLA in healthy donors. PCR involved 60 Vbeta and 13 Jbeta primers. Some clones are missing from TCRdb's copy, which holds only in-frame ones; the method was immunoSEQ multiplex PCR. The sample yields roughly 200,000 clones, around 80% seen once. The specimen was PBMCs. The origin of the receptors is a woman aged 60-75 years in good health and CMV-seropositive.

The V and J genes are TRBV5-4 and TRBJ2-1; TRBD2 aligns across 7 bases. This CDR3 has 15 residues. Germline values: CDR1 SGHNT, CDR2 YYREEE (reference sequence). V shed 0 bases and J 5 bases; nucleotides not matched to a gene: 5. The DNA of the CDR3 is TGTGCCAGCAGCTTGGGGGGCCTAGCGGACAATGAGCAGTTCTTC. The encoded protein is CASSLGGLADNEQFF.

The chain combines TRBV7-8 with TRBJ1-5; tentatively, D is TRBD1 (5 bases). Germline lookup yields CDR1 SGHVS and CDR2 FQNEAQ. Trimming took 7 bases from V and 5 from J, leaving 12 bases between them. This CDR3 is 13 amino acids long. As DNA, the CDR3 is TGTGCCAGCAACGGTCGGGGGGATCAGCCCCAGCATTTT. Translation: CASNGRGDQPQHF.

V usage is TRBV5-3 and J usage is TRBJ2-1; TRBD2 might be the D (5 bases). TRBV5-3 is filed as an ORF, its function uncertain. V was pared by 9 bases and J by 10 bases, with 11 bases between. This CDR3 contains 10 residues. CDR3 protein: CAILGKEQFF. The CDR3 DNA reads TGTGCCATCCTCGGGAAGGAGCAGTTCTTC.

The CDR3 region is CASSLAGSGETQYF. In DNA, the CDR3 is TGTGCCAGCAGTTTAGCGGGGTCCGGGGAGACCCAGTACTTC. The V and J genes are TRBV28 and TRBJ2-5; D is possibly TRBD2 (6 bases). From germline, CDR1 is MDHEN and CDR2 SYDVKM. This CDR3 has 14 amino acids. V gave up 2 bases and J gave up 5 bases, with 12 bases separating them.

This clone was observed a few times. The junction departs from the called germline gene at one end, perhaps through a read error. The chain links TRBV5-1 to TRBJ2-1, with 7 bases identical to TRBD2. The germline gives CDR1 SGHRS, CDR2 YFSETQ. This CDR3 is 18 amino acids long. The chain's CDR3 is CASSLGLAESVSYNEQFF. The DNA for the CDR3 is TGCGCCAGCAGTTTGGGGCTAGCGGAGTCAGTCTCCTACAATGAGCAGTTCTTC.

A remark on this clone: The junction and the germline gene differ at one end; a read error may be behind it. CDR3 nucleotide sequence: TGTGCCAGCAGCTTAGGACTAAACAATGAGCAGCTCTTC. Translating gives CASSLGLNNEQLF. V and J are TRBV5-5 and TRBJ2-1, with a weak D call TRBD2 (6 bases). The CDR3 length is 13 residues. The germline V gene encodes CDR1 SGHKS and CDR2 YYEKEE (reference sequence). Using reference TRBV5-5 and TRBJ2-1 for the parts outside the CDR3, the full variable domain is DAGVTQSPTHLIKTRGQQVTLRCSPISGHKSVSWYQQVLGQGPQFIFQYYEKEERGRGNFPDRFSARQFPNYSSELNVNALLLGDSALYLCASSLGLNNEQLFGPGTRLTVL.

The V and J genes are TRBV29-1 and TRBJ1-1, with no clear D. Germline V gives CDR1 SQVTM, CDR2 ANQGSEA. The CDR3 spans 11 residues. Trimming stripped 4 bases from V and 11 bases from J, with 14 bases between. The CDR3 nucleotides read TGCAGCGTTGTTGAAGTCCCCCGGGCTTTCTTT. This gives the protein CSVVEVPRAFF.

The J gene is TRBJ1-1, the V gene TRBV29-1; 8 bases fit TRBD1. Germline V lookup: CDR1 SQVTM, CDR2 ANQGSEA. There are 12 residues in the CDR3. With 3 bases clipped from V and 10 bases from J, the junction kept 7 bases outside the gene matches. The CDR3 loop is CSVETGGTGAFF. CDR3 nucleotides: TGCAGCGTTGAGACCGGGGGGACAGGAGCTTTCTTT.

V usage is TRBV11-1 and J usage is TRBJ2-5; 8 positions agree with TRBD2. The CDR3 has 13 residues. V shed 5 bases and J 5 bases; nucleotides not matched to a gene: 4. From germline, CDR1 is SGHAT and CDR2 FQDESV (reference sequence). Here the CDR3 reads CASSSGRGETQYF. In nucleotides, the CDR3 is TGTGCCAGCAGCAGCGGGAGAGGGGAGACCCAGTACTTC.

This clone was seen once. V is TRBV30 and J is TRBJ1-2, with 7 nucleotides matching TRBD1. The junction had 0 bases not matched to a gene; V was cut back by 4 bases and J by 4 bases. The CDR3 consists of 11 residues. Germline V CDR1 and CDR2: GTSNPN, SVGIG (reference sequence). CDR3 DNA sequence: TGTGCCTGGACAGGGGGCTATGGCTACACCTTC. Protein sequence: CAWTGGYGYTF.

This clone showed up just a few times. The CDR3 bases are TGTGCCAGCACTAGCGGCCCCTCCTACAATGAGCAGTTCTTC. It codes for CASTSGPSYNEQFF. The V call is TRBV2, the J call TRBJ2-1; 7 positions match TRBD2. The J segment lost 0 bases and the V segment lost 7 bases, leaving 3 bases of the junction unmatched. Germline assignment: CDR1 SNHLY and CDR2 FYNNEI. This CDR3 is 14 amino acids long.

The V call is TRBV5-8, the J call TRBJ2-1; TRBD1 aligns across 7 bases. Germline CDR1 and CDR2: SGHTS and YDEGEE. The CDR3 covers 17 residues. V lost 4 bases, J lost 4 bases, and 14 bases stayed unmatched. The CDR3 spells CASSLTGASAEYNEQFF. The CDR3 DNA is TGTGCCAGCAGCCTCACAGGGGCCTCAGCCGAATACAATGAGCAGTTCTTC.

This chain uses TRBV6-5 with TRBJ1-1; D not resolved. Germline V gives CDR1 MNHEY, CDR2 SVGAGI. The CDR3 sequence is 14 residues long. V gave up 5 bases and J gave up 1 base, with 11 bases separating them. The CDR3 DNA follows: TGTGCCAGCAGTCTTGATCGACAGAACACTGAAGCTTTCTTT. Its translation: CASSLDRQNTEAFF.

The CDR3 DNA is TGTGCCAGCAGGGCCACTAGCGGGAGTTATAGTACCGGGGAGCTGTTTTTT. Amino acid sequence: CASRATSGSYSTGELFF. V and J are TRBV2 and TRBJ2-2; 11 nucleotides line up with TRBD2. The CDR3 is 17 amino acids. Germline values: CDR1 SNHLY, CDR2 FYNNEI. The junction had 11 bases not matched to a gene; V was cut back by 6 bases and J by 5 bases.

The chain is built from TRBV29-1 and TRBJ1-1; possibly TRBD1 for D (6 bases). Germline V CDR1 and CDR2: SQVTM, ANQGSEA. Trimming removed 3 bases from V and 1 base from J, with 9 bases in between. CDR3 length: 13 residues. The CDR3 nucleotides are TGCAGCGTTGAGCAACAGGGGAACACTGAAGCTTTCTTT. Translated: CSVEQQGNTEAFF. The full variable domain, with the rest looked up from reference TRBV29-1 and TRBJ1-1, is SAVISQKPSRDICQRGTSLTIQCQVDSQVTMMFWYRQQPGQSLTLIATANQGSEATYESGFVIDKFPISRPNLTFSTLTVSNMSPEDSSIYLCSVEQQGNTEAFFGQGTRLTVV.

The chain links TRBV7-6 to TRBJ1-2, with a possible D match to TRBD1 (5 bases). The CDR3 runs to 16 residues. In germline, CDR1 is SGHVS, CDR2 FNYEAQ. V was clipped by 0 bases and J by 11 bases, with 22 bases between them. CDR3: CASSLAPGLTFIGYTF. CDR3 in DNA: TGTGCCAGCAGCTTAGCTCCGGGACTGACCTTTATCGGGTACACCTTC.

CDR3 protein: CASSSGLAGTGELFF. The CDR3 coding sequence is TGTGCTAGTTCGTCGGGACTAGCGGGTACCGGGGAGCTGTTTTTT. The genes are TRBV12-5 and TRBJ2-2, with 12 bases matching TRBD2. The ends lost 8 bases at V and 5 bases at J; junction bases unmatched: 6. Germline loops: CDR1 LGHNT, CDR2 FRNRAP. This CDR3 comprises 15 residues.

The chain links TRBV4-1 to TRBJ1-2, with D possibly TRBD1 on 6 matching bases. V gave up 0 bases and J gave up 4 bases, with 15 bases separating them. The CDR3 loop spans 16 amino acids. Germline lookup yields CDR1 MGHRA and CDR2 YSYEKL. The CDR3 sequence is CASSQDRWGGGYGYTF. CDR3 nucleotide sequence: TGCGCCAGCAGCCAAGATCGGTGGGGAGGGGGCTATGGCTACACCTTC.

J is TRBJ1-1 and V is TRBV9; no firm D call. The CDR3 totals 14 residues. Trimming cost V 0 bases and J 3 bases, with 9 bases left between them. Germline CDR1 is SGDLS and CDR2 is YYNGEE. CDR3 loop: CASSVVIRYTEAFF. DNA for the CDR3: TGTGCCAGCAGCGTAGTGATCAGGTACACTGAAGCTTTCTTT.

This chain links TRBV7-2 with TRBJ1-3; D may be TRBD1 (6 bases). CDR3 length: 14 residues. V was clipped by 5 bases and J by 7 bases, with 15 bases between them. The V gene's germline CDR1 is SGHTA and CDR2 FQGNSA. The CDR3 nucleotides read TGTGCCAGCAGCCTTCCGGGGACAAGCAACACCATATATTTT. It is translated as CASSLPGTSNTIYF. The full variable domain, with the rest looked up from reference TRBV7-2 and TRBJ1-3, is GAGVSQSPSNKVTEKGKDVELRCDPISGHTALYWYRQSLGQGLEFLIYFQGNSAPDKSGLPSDRFSAERTGGSVSTLTIQRTQQEDSAVYLCASSLPGTSNTIYFGEGSWLTVV.

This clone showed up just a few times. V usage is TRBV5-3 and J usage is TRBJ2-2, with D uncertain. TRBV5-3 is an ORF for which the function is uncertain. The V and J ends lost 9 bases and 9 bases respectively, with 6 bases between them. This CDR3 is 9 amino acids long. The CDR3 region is CATPRELFF. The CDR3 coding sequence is TGTGCCACCCCTCGGGAGCTGTTTTTT.

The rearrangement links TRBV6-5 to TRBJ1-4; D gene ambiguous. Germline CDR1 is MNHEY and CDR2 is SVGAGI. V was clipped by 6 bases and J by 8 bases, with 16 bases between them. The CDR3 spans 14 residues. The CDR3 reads CASSRSPHLEKLFF. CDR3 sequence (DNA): TGTGCCAGCAGCCGAAGTCCGCACTTAGAAAAACTGTTTTTT.

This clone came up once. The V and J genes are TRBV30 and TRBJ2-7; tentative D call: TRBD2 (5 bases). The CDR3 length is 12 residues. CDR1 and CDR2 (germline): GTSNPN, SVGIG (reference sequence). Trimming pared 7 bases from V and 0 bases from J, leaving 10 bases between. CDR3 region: CAFGDYSYEQYF. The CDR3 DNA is TGTGCCTTCGGGGATTACTCCTACGAGCAGTACTTC.

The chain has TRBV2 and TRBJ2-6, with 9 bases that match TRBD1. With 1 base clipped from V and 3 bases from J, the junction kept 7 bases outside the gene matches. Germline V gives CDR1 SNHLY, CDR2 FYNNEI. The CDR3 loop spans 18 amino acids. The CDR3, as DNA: TGTGCCAGCAGTGAAGGTCGGGACAGGGCTTTTGGGGCCAACGTCCTGACTTTC. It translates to CASSEGRDRAFGANVLTF.

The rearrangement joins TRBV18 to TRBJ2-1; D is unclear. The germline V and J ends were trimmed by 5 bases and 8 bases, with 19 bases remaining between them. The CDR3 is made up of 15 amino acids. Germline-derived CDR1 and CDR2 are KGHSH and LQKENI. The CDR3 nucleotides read TGTGCCAGCTCATTGGGTCGTAAGAGGAGCGATGAGCAGTTCTTC. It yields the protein CASSLGRKRSDEQFF. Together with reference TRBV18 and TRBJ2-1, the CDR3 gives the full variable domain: NAGVMQNPRHLVRRRGQEARLRCSPMKGHSHVYWYRQLPEEGLKFMVYLQKENIIDESGMPKERFSAEFPKEGPSILRIQQVVRGDSAAYFCASSLGRKRSDEQFFGPGTRLTVL.